This paragraph reports one T cell receptor beta chain. Its antigen is undetermined. The data stem from a study of radiation and T cells in renal cell carcinoma. TCRdb keeps only in-frame clones here, not all; method: immunoSEQ multiplex PCR. In the table there are around 45,000 clones, around four fifths of which are singletons. Study findings and constraints: Pretreatment tumor biopsies were lacking, so baseline clonotypes are unknown. Top tumor clonotypes rose in blood 2 weeks post-radiation, then contracted.

Time point denoted: blood 4 weeks post-SBRT, at nephrectomy. Treatment defined: 15 Gy SBRT to primary tumor, nephrectomy 4 weeks later. The sequence came from a woman between 65 and 79 years old with renal cell carcinoma. The sample was blood, taken from a patient whose treatment included radiotherapy and nephrectomy.

Here the CDR3 reads CASSVSGANTGELFF. The DNA of the CDR3 is TGTGCCAGCAGCGTCAGCGGTGCCAACACCGGGGAGCTGTTTTTT. The genes are TRBV9 and TRBJ2-2; TRBD2 might be the D (5 bases). The CDR3 spans 15 residues. Trimming pared 2 bases from V and 2 bases from J, leaving 10 bases between. Germline values: CDR1 SGDLS, CDR2 YYNGEE. The variable domain in full, completed from reference TRBV9 and TRBJ2-2, reads DSGVTQTPKHLITATGQRVTLRCSPRSGDLSVYWYQQSLDQGLQFLIQYYNGEERAKGNILERFSAQQFPDLHSELNLSSLELGDSALYFCASSVSGANTGELFFGEGSRLTVL.